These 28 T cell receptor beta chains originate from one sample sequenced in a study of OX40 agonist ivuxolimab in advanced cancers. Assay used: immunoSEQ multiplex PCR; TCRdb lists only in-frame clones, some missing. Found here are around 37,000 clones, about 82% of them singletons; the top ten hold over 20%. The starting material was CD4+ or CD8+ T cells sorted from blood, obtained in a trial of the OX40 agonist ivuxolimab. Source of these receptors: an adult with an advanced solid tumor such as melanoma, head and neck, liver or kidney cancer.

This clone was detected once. The CDR3 DNA sequence: TGTGCCAGCAGCCCCGGACAGGTCCTAGGCTACACCTTC. It encodes CASSPGQVLGYTF. This chain joins TRBV6-7 and TRBJ1-2; 7 bases are shared with TRBD1. TRBV6-7 is an open reading frame whose function is uncertain. This CDR3 region has 13 residues. V lost 6 bases to trimming and J lost 8 bases; unmatched junction nucleotides: 9.

CDR3 residues: CASSQPGLTIDEQFF. In DNA form, the CDR3 reads TGTGCCAGCAGCCAACCCGGGTTAACGATCGATGAGCAGTTCTTC. The chain links TRBV14 to TRBJ2-1; no firm D call. The CDR3 is made up of 15 amino acids. Trimming removed 2 bases from V and 8 bases from J, with 16 bases in between. The germline gives CDR1 SGHDN, CDR2 FVKESK.

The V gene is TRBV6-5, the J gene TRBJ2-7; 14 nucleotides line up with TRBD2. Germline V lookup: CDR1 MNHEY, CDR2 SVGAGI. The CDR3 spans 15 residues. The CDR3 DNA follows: TGTGTCAGGACTAGCGGGAGGATAATTACCCACGAGCAGTACTTC. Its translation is CVRTSGRIITHEQYF.

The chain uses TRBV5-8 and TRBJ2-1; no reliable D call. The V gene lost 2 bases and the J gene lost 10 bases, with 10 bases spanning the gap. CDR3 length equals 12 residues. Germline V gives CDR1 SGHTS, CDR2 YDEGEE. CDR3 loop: CASSLTTIEQFF. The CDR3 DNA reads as TGTGCCAGCAGCTTAACGACAATCGAGCAGTTCTTC.

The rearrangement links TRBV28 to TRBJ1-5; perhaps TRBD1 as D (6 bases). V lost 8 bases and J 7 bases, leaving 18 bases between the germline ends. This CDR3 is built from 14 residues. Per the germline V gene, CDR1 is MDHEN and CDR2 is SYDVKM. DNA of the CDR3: TGTGCCAGCCAATTAGGAGGGGGGCGCCAGCCCCAGCATTTT. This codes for CASQLGGGRQPQHF.

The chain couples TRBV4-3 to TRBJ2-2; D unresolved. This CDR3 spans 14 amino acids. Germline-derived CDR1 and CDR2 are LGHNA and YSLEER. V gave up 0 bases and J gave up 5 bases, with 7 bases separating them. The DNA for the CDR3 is TGCGCCAGCAGCCAAGACTGGGCAACCGGGGAGCTGTTTTTT. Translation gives CASSQDWATGELFF.

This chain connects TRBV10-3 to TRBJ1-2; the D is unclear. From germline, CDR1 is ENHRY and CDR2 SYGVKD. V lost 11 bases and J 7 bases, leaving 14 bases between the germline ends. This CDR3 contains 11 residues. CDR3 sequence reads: CASATDGGYTF. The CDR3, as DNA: TGTGCCTCGGCGACGGACGGTGGCTACACCTTC.

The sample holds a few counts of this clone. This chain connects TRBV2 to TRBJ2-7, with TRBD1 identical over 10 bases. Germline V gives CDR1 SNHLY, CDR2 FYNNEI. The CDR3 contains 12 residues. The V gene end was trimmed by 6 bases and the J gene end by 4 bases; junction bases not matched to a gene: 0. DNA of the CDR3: TGTGCCAGCAGGGACAGGGGGTACGAGCAGTACTTC. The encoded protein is CASRDRGYEQYF.

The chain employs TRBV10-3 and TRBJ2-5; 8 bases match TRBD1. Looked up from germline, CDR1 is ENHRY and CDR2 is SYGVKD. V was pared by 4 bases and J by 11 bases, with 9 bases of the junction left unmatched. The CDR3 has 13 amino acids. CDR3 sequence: CAISVDRVAEQYF. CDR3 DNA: TGTGCCATCAGTGTGGACAGGGTTGCTGAGCAGTACTTC.

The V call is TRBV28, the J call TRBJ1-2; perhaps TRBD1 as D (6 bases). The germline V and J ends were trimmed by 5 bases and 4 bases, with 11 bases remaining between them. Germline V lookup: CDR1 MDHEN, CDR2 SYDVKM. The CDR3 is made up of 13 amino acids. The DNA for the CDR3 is TGTGCCAGCAGTCCAGGGGTACTCTATGGCTACACCTTC. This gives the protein CASSPGVLYGYTF.

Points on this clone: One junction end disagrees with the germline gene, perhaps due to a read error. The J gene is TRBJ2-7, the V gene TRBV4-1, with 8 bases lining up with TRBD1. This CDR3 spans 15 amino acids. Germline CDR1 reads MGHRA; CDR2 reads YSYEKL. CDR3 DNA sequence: TGTGCCAGCAGCTTAGCGGCAGGGGGCGCTTCCGAGCAGTACTTC. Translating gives CASSLAAGGASEQYF.

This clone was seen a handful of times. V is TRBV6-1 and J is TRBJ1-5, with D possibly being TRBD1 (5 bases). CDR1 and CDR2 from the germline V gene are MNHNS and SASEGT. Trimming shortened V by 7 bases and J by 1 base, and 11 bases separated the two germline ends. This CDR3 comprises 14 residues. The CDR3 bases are TGTGCCAGCACTCTGAACAGGAGCAATCAGCCCCAGCATTTT. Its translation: CASTLNRSNQPQHF.

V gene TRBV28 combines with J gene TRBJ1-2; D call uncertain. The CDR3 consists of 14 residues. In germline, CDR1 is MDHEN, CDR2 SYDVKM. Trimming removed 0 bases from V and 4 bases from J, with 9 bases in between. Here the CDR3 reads CASSLWAKGYGYTF. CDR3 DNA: TGTGCCAGCAGTTTATGGGCGAAAGGCTATGGCTACACCTTC.

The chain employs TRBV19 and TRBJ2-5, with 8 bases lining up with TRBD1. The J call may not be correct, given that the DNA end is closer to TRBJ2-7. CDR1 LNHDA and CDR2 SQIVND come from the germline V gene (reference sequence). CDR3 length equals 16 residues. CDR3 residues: CASSSTLGTGGYEQYF. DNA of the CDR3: TGTGCCAGTAGTTCGACTCTAGGGACAGGAGGCTACGAGCAGTACTTC.

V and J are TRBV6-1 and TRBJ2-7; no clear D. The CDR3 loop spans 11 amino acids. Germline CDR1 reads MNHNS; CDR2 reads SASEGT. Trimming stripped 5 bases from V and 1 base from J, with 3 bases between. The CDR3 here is CASSFSYEQYF. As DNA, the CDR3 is TGTGCCAGCAGTTTTTCCTACGAGCAGTACTTC.

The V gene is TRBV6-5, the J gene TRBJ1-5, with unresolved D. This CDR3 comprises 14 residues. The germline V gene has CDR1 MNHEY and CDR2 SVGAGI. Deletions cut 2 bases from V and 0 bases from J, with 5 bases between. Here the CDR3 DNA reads TGTGCCAGCAGTTACCTATATAGCAATCAGCCCCAGCATTTT. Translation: CASSYLYSNQPQHF.

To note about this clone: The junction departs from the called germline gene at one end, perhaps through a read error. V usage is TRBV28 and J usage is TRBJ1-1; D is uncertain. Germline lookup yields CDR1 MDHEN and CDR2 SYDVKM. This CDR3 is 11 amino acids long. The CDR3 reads CASSGNSEAFF. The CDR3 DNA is TGTGCCAGCAGTGGGAACAGTGAAGCTTTCTTT.

The CDR3 is CASRGGLAKNIQYF. The CDR3 bases are TGTGCCAGCAGGGGCGGTCTAGCCAAAAACATTCAGTACTTC. The V call is TRBV2, the J call TRBJ2-4; D is unclear. Trimming removed 6 bases at V and 0 bases at J, with 9 bases between. Germline V gene lookup returns CDR1 SNHLY and CDR2 FYNNEI. This CDR3 contains 14 residues.

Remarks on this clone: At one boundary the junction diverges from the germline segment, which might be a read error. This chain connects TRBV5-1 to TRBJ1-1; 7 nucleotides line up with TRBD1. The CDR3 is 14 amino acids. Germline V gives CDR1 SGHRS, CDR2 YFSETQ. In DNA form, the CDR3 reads TGCACCAGCAGCAGGGGACAGATGAACACTGAAGCTTTCTTT. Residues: CTSSRGQMNTEAFF. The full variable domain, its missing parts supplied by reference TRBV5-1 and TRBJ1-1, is KAGVTQTPRYLIKTRGQQVTLSCSPISGHRSVSWYQQTPGQGLQFLFEYFSETQRNKGNFPGRFSGRQFSNSRSEMNVSTLELGDSALYLCTSSRGQMNTEAFFGQGTRLTVV.

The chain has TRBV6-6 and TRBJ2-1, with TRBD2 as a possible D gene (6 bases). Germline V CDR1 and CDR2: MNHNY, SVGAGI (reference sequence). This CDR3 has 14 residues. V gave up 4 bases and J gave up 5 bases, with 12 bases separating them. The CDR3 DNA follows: TGTGCCAGCAGTTCTCCAGCGGGTCACAATGAGCAGTTCTTC. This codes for CASSSPAGHNEQFF.

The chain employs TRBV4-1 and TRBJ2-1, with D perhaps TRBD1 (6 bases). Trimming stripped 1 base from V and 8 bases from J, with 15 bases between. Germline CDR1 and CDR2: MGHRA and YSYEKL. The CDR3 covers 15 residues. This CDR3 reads CASSQVSAGAYEQFF. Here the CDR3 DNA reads TGCGCCAGCAGCCAAGTTAGCGCAGGGGCGTATGAGCAGTTCTTC.

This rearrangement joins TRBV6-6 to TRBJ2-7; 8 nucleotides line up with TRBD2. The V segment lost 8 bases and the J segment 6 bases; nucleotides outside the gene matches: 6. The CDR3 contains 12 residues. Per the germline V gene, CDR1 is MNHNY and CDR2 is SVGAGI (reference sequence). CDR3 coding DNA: TGTGCCAGCCGGGAGGGCCTCGGCGAGCAGTACTTC. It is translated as CASREGLGEQYF.

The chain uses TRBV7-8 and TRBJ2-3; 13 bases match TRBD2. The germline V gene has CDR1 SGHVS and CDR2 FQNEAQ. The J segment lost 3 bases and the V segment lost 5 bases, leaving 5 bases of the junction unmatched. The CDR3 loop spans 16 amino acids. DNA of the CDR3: TGTGCCAGCAGCCCACTAGCGGGGGGGCCGACAGATACGCAGTATTTT. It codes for CASSPLAGGPTDTQYF.

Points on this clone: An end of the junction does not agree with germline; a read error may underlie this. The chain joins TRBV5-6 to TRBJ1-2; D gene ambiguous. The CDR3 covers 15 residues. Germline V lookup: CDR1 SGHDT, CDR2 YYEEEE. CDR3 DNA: TGTGCCAGCACCTTGCGGGCAGAGCTCTTCTATGGCTACACCTTC. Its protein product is CASTLRAELFYGYTF. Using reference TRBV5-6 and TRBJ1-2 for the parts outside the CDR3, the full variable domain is DAGVTQSPTHLIKTRGQQVTLRCSPKSGHDTVSWYQQALGQGPQFIFQYYEEEERQRGNFPDRFSGHQFPNYSSELNVNALLLGDSALYLCASTLRAELFYGYTFGSGTRLTVV.

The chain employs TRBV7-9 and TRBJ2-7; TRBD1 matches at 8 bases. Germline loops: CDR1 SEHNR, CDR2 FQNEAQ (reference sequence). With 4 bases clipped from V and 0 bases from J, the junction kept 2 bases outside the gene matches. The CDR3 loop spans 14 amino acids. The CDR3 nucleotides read TGTGCCAGCAGCTGGGACAGGAGCTCCTACGAGCAGTACTTC. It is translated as CASSWDRSSYEQYF.

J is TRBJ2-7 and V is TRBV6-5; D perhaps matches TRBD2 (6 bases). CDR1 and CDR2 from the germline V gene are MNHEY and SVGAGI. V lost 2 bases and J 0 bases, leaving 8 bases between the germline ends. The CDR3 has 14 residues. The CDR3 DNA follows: TGTGCCAGCAGTTACATCGGGGGCTCCTACGAGCAGTACTTC. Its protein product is CASSYIGGSYEQYF.

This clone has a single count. CDR3 nucleotides: TGTGCCAGCAGCCCCCTCCCGACAGGTACAAACACTGAAGCTTTCTTT. This gives the protein CASSPLPTGTNTEAFF. The chain links TRBV7-9 to TRBJ1-1, with D perhaps matching TRBD1 (6 bases). CDR3 length equals 16 residues. The V end lost 5 bases, the J end lost 2 bases, and 18 bases lay between the germline ends. CDR1 and CDR2 from the germline V gene are SEHNR and FQNEAQ (reference sequence). The variable domain in full, completed from reference TRBV7-9 and TRBJ1-1, reads DTGVSQNPRHKITKRGQNVTFRCDPISEHNRLYWYRQTLGQGPEFLTYFQNEAQLEKSRLLSDRFSAERPKGSFSTLEIQRTEQGDSAMYLCASSPLPTGTNTEAFFGQGTRLTVV.

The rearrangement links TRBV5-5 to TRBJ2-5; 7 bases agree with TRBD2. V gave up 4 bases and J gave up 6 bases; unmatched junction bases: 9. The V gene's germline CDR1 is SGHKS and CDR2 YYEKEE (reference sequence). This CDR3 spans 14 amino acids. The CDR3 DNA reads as TGTGCCAGCAGCCGCGGGAGCGGGCCTCAGACCCAGTACTTC. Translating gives CASSRGSGPQTQYF. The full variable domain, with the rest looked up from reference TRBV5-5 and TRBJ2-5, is DAGVTQSPTHLIKTRGQQVTLRCSPISGHKSVSWYQQVLGQGPQFIFQYYEKEERGRGNFPDRFSARQFPNYSSELNVNALLLGDSALYLCASSRGSGPQTQYFGPGTRLLVL.